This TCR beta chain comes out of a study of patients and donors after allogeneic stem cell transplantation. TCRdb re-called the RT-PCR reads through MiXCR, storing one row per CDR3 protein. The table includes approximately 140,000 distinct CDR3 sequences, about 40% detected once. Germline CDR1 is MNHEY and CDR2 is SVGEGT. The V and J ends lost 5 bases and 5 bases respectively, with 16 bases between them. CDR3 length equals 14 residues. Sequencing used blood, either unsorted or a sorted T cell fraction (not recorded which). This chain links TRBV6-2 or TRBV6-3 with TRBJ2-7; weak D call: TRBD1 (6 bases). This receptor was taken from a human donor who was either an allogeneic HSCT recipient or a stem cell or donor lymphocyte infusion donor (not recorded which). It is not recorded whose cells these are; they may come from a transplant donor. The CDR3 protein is CASSRQELSNEQYF. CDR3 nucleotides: TGTGCCAGCAGTCGACAGGAATTAAGCAACGAGCAGTACTTC.